The 32 T cell receptor beta chains below were found in one sample sequenced in a study of cytomegalovirus exposure and HLA in healthy donors. PCR employed 60 Vbeta and 13 Jbeta primers. Sequencing was performed with immunoSEQ multiplex PCR; in TCRdb, only in-frame clones are kept and a portion is missing. The data show 85,000 to 100,000 clones, around 76% seen once. The sequencing sample was made of PBMCs. These receptors all stem from a human donor in good health.

This chain uses TRBV19 with TRBJ2-7; 7 positions agree with TRBD1. CDR1 and CDR2 (germline): LNHDA, SQIVND (reference sequence). CDR3 length: 12 amino acids. Germline trimming cut 9 bases from V and 3 bases from J; bases unmatched to any gene: 5. The CDR3 loop is CASSQGIYEQYF. CDR3 nucleotides: TGTGCCAGCTCACAGGGGATCTACGAGCAGTACTTC.

The V gene is TRBV10-3, the J gene TRBJ2-3; TRBD1 aligns across 8 bases. The V gene end was trimmed by 8 bases and the J gene end by 0 bases; junction bases not matched to a gene: 4. The CDR3 sequence is 14 residues long. Per the germline V gene, CDR1 is ENHRY and CDR2 is SYGVKD. The CDR3 reads CAIARTGSTDTQYF. Written as DNA, the CDR3 is TGTGCCATCGCCCGGACAGGGAGCACAGATACGCAGTATTTT.

This sequence joins TRBV6-6 and TRBJ2-7; 8 bases are a match to TRBD1. The CDR3 is 15 residues long. After removal of 4 bases from V and 2 bases from J, the junction contained 7 bases not matched to a gene. Germline lookup yields CDR1 MNHNY and CDR2 SVGAGI (reference sequence). The CDR3 spells CASSLDGQGAYEQYF. The CDR3, as DNA: TGTGCCAGCAGTTTAGATGGACAGGGAGCCTACGAGCAGTACTTC.

The J gene is TRBJ2-2, the V gene TRBV12-5; 7 nucleotides match TRBD2. Germline loops: CDR1 LGHNT, CDR2 FRNRAP. The ends lost 4 bases at V and 5 bases at J; junction bases unmatched: 4. This CDR3 spans 14 amino acids. The chain's CDR3 is CASGSISGTGELFF. The CDR3 DNA sequence: TGTGCTAGTGGTTCGATTAGCGGGACCGGGGAGCTGTTTTTT.

This chain joins TRBV2 and TRBJ1-4, with 7 bases identical to TRBD1. The CDR3 is made up of 19 amino acids. The junction had 18 bases not matched to a gene; V was cut back by 7 bases and J by 1 base. The V gene's germline CDR1 is SNHLY and CDR2 FYNNEI. The CDR3, as DNA: TGTGCCAGCAACCGACAGGGAAGGGAGGTTCGGGGAACTAATGAAAAACTGTTTTTT. Its translation: CASNRQGREVRGTNEKLFF.

The chain employs TRBV5-1 and TRBJ2-5; 7 nucleotides align to TRBD1. This CDR3 is built from 17 residues. The J segment lost 3 bases and the V segment lost 3 bases, leaving 14 bases of the junction unmatched. From germline, CDR1 is SGHRS and CDR2 YFSETQ. The CDR3 loop reads CASSSVGLTGAKETQYF. The DNA for the CDR3 is TGCGCCAGCAGCTCAGTGGGTCTAACAGGGGCGAAAGAGACCCAGTACTTC.

V usage is TRBV7-9 and J usage is TRBJ2-5; TRBD1 might be the D (5 bases). The CDR3 loop spans 16 amino acids. CDR1 and CDR2 (germline): SEHNR, FQNEAQ (reference sequence). V lost 3 bases to trimming and J lost 3 bases, with 17 bases between them. The chain's CDR3 is CASSFVSGQGKETQYF. DNA of the CDR3: TGTGCCAGCAGCTTTGTTTCTGGGCAGGGAAAAGAGACCCAGTACTTC.

The rearrangement links TRBV6-5 to TRBJ1-6; D is unresolved. Trimming took off 6 bases at V and 7 bases at J, with 16 bases between the two ends. The CDR3 runs 15 residues. Germline V lookup: CDR1 MNHEY, CDR2 SVGAGI. The CDR3 here is CASSQLLPGNSPLHF. The CDR3 region has the DNA TGTGCCAGCAGCCAACTCCTCCCCGGGAATTCACCCCTCCACTTT.

The rearrangement uses TRBV5-1 and TRBJ1-6, with TRBD1 identical over 11 bases. After removal of 7 bases from V and 8 bases from J, the junction contained 2 bases not matched to a gene. This CDR3 region has 13 residues. CDR1 is SGHRS, CDR2 YFSETQ, per germline. The CDR3 sequence: CASWGQGDSPLHF. The CDR3 nucleotides read TGCGCCAGCTGGGGACAGGGGGATTCACCCCTCCACTTT.

This clone was detected once. This rearrangement joins TRBV6-4 to TRBJ2-1, with a possible D match to TRBD1 (5 bases). Between the trimmed V and J ends, which lost 3 bases and 0 bases, there was a span of 12 bases. Germline CDR1 reads MRHNA; CDR2 reads SNTAGT. This CDR3 is built from 16 residues. Here the CDR3 reads CASSDDSKLSYNEQFF. As DNA, the CDR3 is TGTGCCAGCAGTGATGACAGCAAACTCTCCTACAATGAGCAGTTCTTC.

This clone was seen only a few times. The CDR3 reads CATSRSPSGLAGVETQYF. Here the CDR3 DNA reads TGTGCCACCAGCAGATCCCCCTCCGGACTAGCGGGAGTAGAGACCCAGTACTTC. The chain is built from TRBV15 and TRBJ2-5, with TRBD2 matching 13 bases. The CDR3 sequence is 18 residues long. CDR1 and CDR2 from the germline V gene are LNHNV and YYDKDF (reference sequence). Trimming removed 2 bases from V and 4 bases from J; junction bases left unmatched: 10.

The chain recombines TRBV2 with TRBJ2-1; D ambiguous. CDR1 SNHLY and CDR2 FYNNEI come from the germline V gene. The CDR3 covers 13 residues. V lost 5 bases and J lost 7, with 12 bases in between. CDR3 region: CASSKERQNEQFF. The CDR3 DNA sequence: TGTGCCAGCAGTAAGGAGCGTCAGAATGAGCAGTTCTTC.

This chain uses TRBV16 with TRBJ1-5; D uncertain. V lost 8 bases and J 6 bases, leaving 14 bases between the germline ends. This CDR3 spans 13 amino acids. CDR1 KGHSY and CDR2 FQNENV come from the germline V gene. CDR3 DNA: TGTGCCAGCGGAAGCGATCGGATTCAGCCCCAGCATTTT. Translated, it gives CASGSDRIQPQHF.

This chain connects TRBV19 to TRBJ1-5; TRBD1 might be the D (5 bases). V lost 6 bases to trimming and J lost 4 bases, with 16 bases between them. Germline loops: CDR1 LNHDA, CDR2 SQIVND (reference sequence). CDR3 length: 15 amino acids. The CDR3 reads CASRTTQGRNQPQHF. CDR3 bases: TGTGCCAGTAGAACGACCCAGGGCCGGAATCAGCCCCAGCATTTT.

This chain uses TRBV5-1 with TRBJ2-7; D perhaps matches TRBD2 (6 bases). Trimming took off 4 bases at V and 3 bases at J, with 14 bases between the two ends. The CDR3 is made up of 14 amino acids. Germline V lookup: CDR1 SGHRS, CDR2 YFSETQ. CDR3 loop: CASSLRTGGYEQYF. The CDR3 coding sequence is TGCGCCAGCAGCCTCCGGACCGGGGGCTACGAGCAGTACTTC.

This clone was seen a few times. The chain has TRBV4-3 and TRBJ2-5; the D is unclear. The CDR3 is 15 amino acids. Trimming took 0 bases from V and 5 from J, leaving 13 bases between them. Germline V lookup: CDR1 LGHNA, CDR2 YSLEER. CDR3 in amino acids: CASSQDYSGPETQYF. CDR3 coding DNA: TGCGCCAGCAGCCAAGATTATTCGGGTCCGGAGACCCAGTACTTC.

The chain joins TRBV10-3 to TRBJ2-7, with TRBD1 matching over 12 bases. CDR1 and CDR2 from the germline V gene are ENHRY and SYGVKD. This CDR3 has 14 amino acids. Germline trimming cut 6 bases from V and 6 bases from J; bases unmatched to any gene: 6. The CDR3 here is CAIRAGQGASEQYF. CDR3 bases: TGTGCCATCAGGGCGGGACAGGGGGCCTCCGAGCAGTACTTC.

The rearrangement links TRBV2 to TRBJ2-5; TRBD1 is a possible D gene (6 bases). The DNA end lines up better with TRBJ2-7; the J call may be wrong. This CDR3 has 13 amino acids. Germline lookup yields CDR1 SNHLY and CDR2 FYNNEI. Here the CDR3 reads CASLPRGINEQYF. DNA of the CDR3: TGTGCCAGCTTACCCAGGGGAATCAACGAGCAGTACTTC.

The chain links TRBV5-1 to TRBJ2-7, with D perhaps matching TRBD1 (6 bases). Germline assignment: CDR1 SGHRS and CDR2 YFSETQ. The CDR3 covers 15 residues. The V and J ends lost 4 bases and 0 bases respectively, with 14 bases between them. CDR3 sequence reads: CASSGPGHNSYEQYF. DNA for the CDR3: TGCGCCAGCAGCGGCCCGGGACACAACTCCTACGAGCAGTACTTC.

The CDR3 protein is CASSPTTSAITDTQYF. The CDR3 nucleotides are TGTGCCAGTAGTCCGACGACTAGCGCAATCACAGATACGCAGTATTTT. The V call is TRBV19, the J call TRBJ2-3, with 8 bases aligning to TRBD2. Trimming removed 5 bases from V and 2 bases from J; junction bases left unmatched: 9. Germline V gene lookup returns CDR1 LNHDA and CDR2 SQIVND (reference sequence). This CDR3 has 16 residues.

This clone was observed once. V usage is TRBV11-2 and J usage is TRBJ2-7; tentatively, D is TRBD2 (6 bases). CDR3 length equals 16 residues. The germline V gene has CDR1 SGHAT and CDR2 FQNNGV. Trimming shortened V by 4 bases and J by 3 bases, and 19 bases separated the two germline ends. CDR3 nucleotide sequence: TGTGCCAGCAGCTCCCCCCCCGATAGCGGATACTACGAGCAGTACTTC. It translates to CASSSPPDSGYYEQYF.

The chain is built from TRBV5-4 and TRBJ2-5; a weak D match, TRBD2 (6 bases). The V end lost 5 bases, the J end lost 1 base, and 9 bases lay between the germline ends. CDR1 is SGHNT, CDR2 YYREEE, per germline (reference sequence). The CDR3 totals 13 residues. The CDR3: CASSKGLQETQYF. Written as DNA, the CDR3 is TGTGCCAGCAGTAAGGGACTCCAAGAGACCCAGTACTTC.

The chain employs TRBV7-6 and TRBJ1-2; D uncertain. Trimming pared 0 bases from V and 2 bases from J, leaving 7 bases between. Germline-derived CDR1 and CDR2 are SGHVS and FNYEAQ. CDR3 length: 14 residues. CDR3 region: CASSLAANNYGYTF. In nucleotides, the CDR3 is TGTGCCAGCAGCTTAGCGGCCAACAACTATGGCTACACCTTC.

The chain has TRBV12-5 and TRBJ1-2, with no clear D. This CDR3 has 13 amino acids. Germline values: CDR1 LGHNT, CDR2 FRNRAP. Trimming left V 2 bases short and J 3 bases short, with 7 bases between. CDR3 nucleotides: TGTGCTAGTGGTTTGTCTTCCCACTATGGCTACACCTTC. Protein sequence: CASGLSSHYGYTF.

This chain links TRBV29-1 with TRBJ2-2; the D gene is possibly TRBD1 (5 bases). The V gene's germline CDR1 is SQVTM and CDR2 ANQGSEA. This CDR3 has 12 residues. V lost 7 bases, J lost 7 bases, and 13 bases lay in between. The CDR3 is CSAHQGGGELFF. CDR3 coding DNA: TGCAGCGCCCACCAGGGCGGCGGGGAGCTGTTTTTT.

The J gene is TRBJ1-1, the V gene TRBV6-4; 7 bases fit TRBD1. This CDR3 contains 14 residues. Germline assignment: CDR1 MRHNA and CDR2 SNTAGT. Unmatched junction bases numbered 8, after V lost 5 bases and J lost 5 bases. CDR3 in amino acids: CASSLEGARTEAFF. Here the CDR3 DNA reads TGTGCCAGCAGTTTAGAGGGGGCGCGGACTGAAGCTTTCTTT.

The chain is built from TRBV5-4 and TRBJ2-1, with 11 bases identical to TRBD1. The CDR3 sequence is 13 residues long. V dropped 4 bases and J dropped 9; count of bases not matched to a gene: 3. Germline V gene data show CDR1 as SGHNT and CDR2 as YYREEE (reference sequence). The CDR3 loop is CASSTGTGGEQFF. The CDR3 DNA reads TGTGCCAGCAGCACCGGGACAGGGGGTGAGCAGTTCTTC.

The genes are TRBV10-3 and TRBJ2-3; 7 bases are shared with TRBD2. The CDR3 covers 14 residues. Germline CDR1 is ENHRY and CDR2 is SYGVKD. J lost 4 bases, V lost 3 bases, and 4 bases had no gene match. CDR3 coding DNA: TGTGCCATCAGTGACGGCGGGAGCCCAGATACGCAGTATTTT. Amino acid sequence: CAISDGGSPDTQYF.

The chain joins TRBV11-2 to TRBJ2-3; the match to TRBD1 covers 7 bases. Germline-derived CDR1 and CDR2 are SGHAT and FQNNGV. The ends lost 1 base at V and 4 bases at J; junction bases unmatched: 5. There are 15 residues in the CDR3. The CDR3 DNA is TGTGCCAGCAGCTTAGGACAGGGTGTATCAGATACGCAGTATTTT. This codes for CASSLGQGVSDTQYF.

This clone was seen just once. V is TRBV23-1 and J is TRBJ1-2, with a weak D call TRBD1 (5 bases). TRBV23-1 is classed as an ORF, of uncertain function. The ends were cut back, 0 bases at V and 3 bases at J, with 14 bases in the middle. This CDR3 contains 16 residues. CDR3: CASSQSGPREDYGYTF. CDR3 DNA sequence: TGCGCCAGCAGTCAATCGGGGCCGAGGGAGGACTATGGCTACACCTTC.

The rearrangement joins TRBV15 to TRBJ2-7; D is uncertain. Trimming pared 0 bases from V and 6 bases from J, leaving 9 bases between. CDR1 is LNHNV, CDR2 YYDKDF, per germline (reference sequence). This CDR3 is 13 amino acids long. In DNA form, the CDR3 reads TGTGCCACCAGCAGAGATTCTAGTTTCGAGCAGTACTTC. Encoded protein: CATSRDSSFEQYF.

This chain joins TRBV9 and TRBJ1-2, with a possible D match to TRBD1 (6 bases). This CDR3 region has 15 residues. The V and J ends lost 4 bases and 1 base respectively, with 14 bases between them. Germline CDR1 is SGDLS and CDR2 is YYNGEE. The CDR3 DNA sequence: TGTGCCAGCAGCTTACCCAGGGGAAGTAACTATGGCTACACCTTC. It is translated as CASSLPRGSNYGYTF.